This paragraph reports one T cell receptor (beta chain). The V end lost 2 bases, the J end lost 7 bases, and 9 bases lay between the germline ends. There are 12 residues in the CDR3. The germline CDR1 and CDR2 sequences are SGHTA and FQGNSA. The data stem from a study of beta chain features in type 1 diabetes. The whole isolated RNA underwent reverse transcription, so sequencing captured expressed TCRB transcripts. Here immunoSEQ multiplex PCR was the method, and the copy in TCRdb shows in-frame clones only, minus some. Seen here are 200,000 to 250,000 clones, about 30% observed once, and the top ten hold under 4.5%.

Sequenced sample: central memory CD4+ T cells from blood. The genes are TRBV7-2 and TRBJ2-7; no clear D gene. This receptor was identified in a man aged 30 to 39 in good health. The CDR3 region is CASSLTAVEQYF. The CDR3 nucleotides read TGTGCCAGCAGCTTAACGGCGGTTGAGCAGTACTTC.